This T cell receptor beta chain stems from a study of vaccination effects on CD4 cells after COVID-19. Study details: After expansion with viral peptide pools in the ViraFEST assay, antigen-specific CD4+ T cells were sequenced.

TCRdb's copy holds only in-frame clones and misses some; the assay was immunoSEQ multiplex PCR. The sample shows tens of thousands of clones, around 80% of them seen only once. Around day 10 of culture, CD4+ T cells were separated out. Participants got two doses of BNT162b2 or mRNA-1273 vaccine. The CDR3 runs to 15 residues. V was cut by 0 bases and J by 1 base, with 10 bases left in between. Germline assignment: CDR1 SGHDT and CDR2 YYEEEE. A remark on this clone: Its cognate antigen is unknown.

V is TRBV5-6 and J is TRBJ2-5, with D possibly matching TRBD2 (5 bases). The sequencing here drew on CD4+ T cells from PBMCs cultured without peptide, taken after COVID-19 vaccination. This receptor was taken from a human donor who received a COVID-19 vaccine. The DNA for the CDR3 is TGTGCCAGCAGCTTGGATACGGGGATCCAAGAGACCCAGTACTTC. Translated: CASSLDTGIQETQYF.